A single sample is the source of the 13 T cell receptor beta chains below, sequenced in a study of T-cell memory formation after mild COVID-19 (dated by TCRdb to about 2021). Libraries were prepared through 5' RACE. TCRdb shows the sequencer as Illumina NovaSeq 6000. The public reads were reprocessed in TCRdb via fastp at Q25 and MiXCR, keeping in-frame beta chains. CDR3 protein sequences are deduplicated, and each keeps its most common genes and DNA. The sample data list about 170,000 distinct CDR3 sequences, and roughly 13% of these were observed just once. The ten largest clones capture 2.5% to 4% of the sample. Sequenced sample: PBMCs or a T cell subset sorted from them (not recorded which). Every receptor here comes from a man between 18 and 35 years old who had mild COVID-19 (a few samples of this study predate the infection). The sample titles of this study are shuffled in the database, so cell type and time point are left out; the donor was told from shared clones.

In this sample, this clonotype turned up a few times. The chain combines TRBV5-1 with TRBJ2-3; no reliable D call. V was pared by 4 bases and J by 4 bases, with 10 bases between. This CDR3 region has 13 residues. Germline V gene lookup returns CDR1 SGHRS and CDR2 YFSETQ. The CDR3 region has the DNA TGCGCCAGCAGCGTGGTTAGGGCAGATACGCAGTATTTT. It encodes CASSVVRADTQYF.

The V and J genes are TRBV18 and TRBJ2-7; D is unclear. There are 14 residues in the CDR3. Germline CDR1 KGHSH, CDR2 LQKENI. V was pared by 0 bases and J by 4 bases, with 10 bases between. The CDR3 protein is CASSPPRMPYEQYF. The CDR3 DNA sequence: TGTGCCAGCTCACCACCGAGGATGCCATACGAGCAGTACTTC.

This clonotype was picked up many times. This sequence joins TRBV5-1 and TRBJ2-1; 9 positions match TRBD2. Germline V gene sequence: CDR1 SGHRS, CDR2 YFSETQ. The CDR3 is made up of 15 amino acids. Unmatched junction bases numbered 2, after V lost 4 bases and J lost 0 bases. The chain's CDR3 is CASSLAGSSYNEQFF. CDR3 sequence (DNA): TGCGCCAGCAGCCTAGCGGGAAGCTCCTACAATGAGCAGTTCTTC.

V is TRBV7-9 and J is TRBJ1-4; no definite D call. Germline V gene lookup returns CDR1 SEHNR and CDR2 FQNEAQ (reference sequence). The CDR3 extends over 12 amino acids. Trimming took off 2 bases at V and 7 bases at J, with 5 bases between the two ends. CDR3 sequence reads: CASSLIGEKLFF. DNA for the CDR3: TGTGCCAGCAGCTTAATCGGTGAAAAACTGTTTTTT.

In its sample, this clonotype was seen a few times. J is TRBJ2-2 and V is TRBV20-1; D is possibly TRBD2 (6 bases). Per the germline V gene, CDR1 is DFQATT and CDR2 is SNEGSKA (reference sequence). CDR3 size: 13 residues. Trimming took 5 bases from V and 5 from J, leaving 12 bases between them. This CDR3 reads CSADRGRTGELFF. The DNA of the CDR3 is TGCAGTGCTGACCGAGGGAGGACCGGGGAGCTGTTTTTT.

This clonotype was recorded many times. The chain has TRBV7-2 and TRBJ2-2; D not resolved. The CDR3 totals 15 residues. Trimming pared 2 bases from V and 5 bases from J, leaving 12 bases between. Germline V gene sequence: CDR1 SGHTA, CDR2 FQGNSA. CDR3 sequence reads: CASSLNTGWTGELFF. DNA of the CDR3: TGTGCCAGCAGCTTAAATACGGGCTGGACCGGGGAGCTGTTTTTT.

The table lists this clonotype with a few counts. J is TRBJ2-6 and V is TRBV7-3, with TRBD1 as a possible D gene (5 bases). V dropped 3 bases and J dropped 0 bases, with 18 bases sitting between them. The CDR3 spans 19 residues. From germline, CDR1 is SGHTA and CDR2 FQGTGA. The CDR3 spells CASSFSGHSRTSGANVLTF. The CDR3 DNA follows: TGTGCCAGCAGCTTCTCCGGACACTCACGTACCTCTGGGGCCAACGTCCTGACTTTC.

This clonotype was counted between two and nine times. The chain combines TRBV7-8 with TRBJ2-6; the match to TRBD2 covers 8 bases. This CDR3 spans 18 amino acids. CDR1 and CDR2 (germline): SGHVS, FQNEAQ. V trimming: 1 base; J trimming: 0 bases; junction bases outside the gene matches: 5. The CDR3 loop is CASSLVAGPISGANVLTF. CDR3 nucleotide sequence: TGTGCCAGCAGCTTAGTAGCGGGGCCTATCTCTGGGGCCAACGTCCTGACTTTC. Full variable domain (missing parts from reference TRBV7-8 and TRBJ2-6): GAGVSQSPRYKVAKRGQDVALRCDPISGHVSLFWYQQALGQGPEFLTYFQNEAQLDKSGLPSDRFFAERPEGSVSTLKIQRTQQEDSAVYLCASSLVAGPISGANVLTFGAGSRLTVL.

The rearrangement links TRBV4-1 to TRBJ2-2; TRBD2 might be the D (6 bases). CDR3 size: 17 residues. Looked up from germline, CDR1 is MGHRA and CDR2 is YSYEKL. Trimming left V 4 bases short and J 6 bases short, with 21 bases between. CDR3 loop: CASSLGSAVAVAGELFF. The CDR3 bases are TGCGCCAGCAGCCTAGGCTCGGCCGTAGCGGTAGCCGGGGAGCTGTTTTTT.

This clonotype appeared once. The V and J genes are TRBV14 and TRBJ2-1; the match to TRBD2 covers 8 bases. The trim removed 0 bases at V and 7 bases at J, leaving 11 bases unmatched. CDR1 is SGHDN, CDR2 FVKESK, per germline. The CDR3 is 17 residues long. The CDR3 nucleotides read TGTGCCAGCAGCCAAGAACCTCCCGGGACTAGGATAAATGAGCAGTTCTTC. Translating it yields CASSQEPPGTRINEQFF.

The genes are TRBV4-2 and TRBJ2-7, with 9 bases identical to TRBD1. The V gene end was trimmed by 3 bases and the J gene end by 6 bases; junction bases not matched to a gene: 6. Looked up from germline, CDR1 is LGHNA and CDR2 is YNFKEQ. The length of the CDR3 is 14 residues. The CDR3 sequence is CASSHRDRAREQYF. In nucleotides, the CDR3 is TGTGCCAGCAGCCACCGGGACAGGGCCCGCGAGCAGTACTTC.

The chain uses TRBV15 and TRBJ2-4, with no clear D. With 4 bases removed from V and 0 bases from J, the gap between germline ends came to 7 bases. The CDR3 sequence is 14 residues long. Germline assignment: CDR1 LNHNV and CDR2 YYDKDF (reference sequence). The CDR3 sequence is CATSTGLAKNIQYF. CDR3 nucleotides: TGTGCCACCAGCACAGGTCTAGCCAAAAACATTCAGTACTTC.

The sample holds a few counts of this clonotype. The chain combines TRBV7-9 with TRBJ2-5; D unresolved. The germline V and J ends were trimmed by 5 bases and 2 bases, with 12 bases remaining between them. The CDR3 extends over 14 amino acids. Germline lookup yields CDR1 SEHNR and CDR2 FQNEAQ (reference sequence). In DNA form, the CDR3 reads TGTGCCAGCAGCCTCGGTTCAGTACAAGAGACCCAGTACTTC. The encoded protein is CASSLGSVQETQYF.